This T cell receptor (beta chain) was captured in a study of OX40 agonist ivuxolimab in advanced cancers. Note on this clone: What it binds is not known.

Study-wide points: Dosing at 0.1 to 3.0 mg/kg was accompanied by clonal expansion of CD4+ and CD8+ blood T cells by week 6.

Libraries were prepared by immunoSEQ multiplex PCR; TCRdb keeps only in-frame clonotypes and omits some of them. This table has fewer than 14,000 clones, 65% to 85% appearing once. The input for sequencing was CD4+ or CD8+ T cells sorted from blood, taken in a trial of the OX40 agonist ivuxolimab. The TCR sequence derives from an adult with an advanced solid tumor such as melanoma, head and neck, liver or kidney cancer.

CDR3 amino acids: CASRSQGDQPQHF. CDR3 bases: TGTGCCAGCAGGTCACAGGGGGATCAGCCCCAGCATTTT. V and J are TRBV6-5 and TRBJ1-5; 8 bases line up with TRBD1. The CDR3 totals 13 residues. V shed 6 bases and J 5 bases; nucleotides not matched to a gene: 3. Per the germline V gene, CDR1 is MNHEY and CDR2 is SVGAGI.